Below, 29 T cell receptor beta chains from the same sample are listed, as sequenced in a study of cytomegalovirus exposure and HLA in healthy donors. The PCR had 60 Vbeta and 13 Jbeta primers. Data came from immunoSEQ multiplex PCR; TCRdb stores just in-frame clones and leaves some out. The sample table includes roughly 120,000 clones. The sample consisted of PBMCs. Every receptor here comes from a man aged 35 to 55 in good health and CMV-seropositive.

This sequence joins TRBV7-8 and TRBJ2-7, with TRBD2 matching over 9 bases. Trimming at V came to 1 base and at J to 6 bases, leaving 19 bases not matched to a gene. Germline V CDR1 and CDR2: SGHVS, FQNEAQ. The CDR3 is 19 residues long. The CDR3 coding sequence is TGTGCCAGCAGCTTAGTCTTCCGGGGTAGCGGGAGAGGTCGGCCCGAGCAGTACTTC. Protein product: CASSLVFRGSGRGRPEQYF.

The rearrangement joins TRBV6-6 to TRBJ2-7; tentatively, D is TRBD2 (6 bases). Germline V lookup: CDR1 MNHNY, CDR2 SVGAGI (reference sequence). V lost 6 bases and J 0 bases, leaving 15 bases between the germline ends. CDR3 length: 15 amino acids. CDR3 sequence (DNA): TGTGCCAGCAGCTTAGCGGATACGAGCTCCTACGAGCAGTACTTC. It encodes CASSLADTSSYEQYF.

This chain joins TRBV19 and TRBJ2-1; 8 bases are a match to TRBD1. Per the germline V gene, CDR1 is LNHDA and CDR2 is SQIVND (reference sequence). V dropped 5 bases and J dropped 6; count of bases not matched to a gene: 9. This CDR3 has 15 amino acids. The CDR3 sequence: CASSLSGQVSNEQFF. CDR3 coding DNA: TGTGCCAGTAGTCTATCGGGACAGGTGTCCAATGAGCAGTTCTTC.

The chain joins TRBV25-1 to TRBJ2-1, with D possibly being TRBD2 (6 bases). The germline V and J ends were trimmed by 1 base and 4 bases, with 8 bases remaining between them. Germline V lookup: CDR1 MGHDK, CDR2 SYGVNS. There are 14 residues in the CDR3. CDR3 sequence reads: CASSESGGYNEQFF. The CDR3, as DNA: TGTGCCAGCAGTGAATCCGGGGGTTACAATGAGCAGTTCTTC.

The chain couples TRBV29-1 to TRBJ1-4, with TRBD1 matching 7 bases. From germline, CDR1 is SQVTM and CDR2 ANQGSEA. The J segment lost 8 bases and the V segment lost 4 bases, leaving 7 bases of the junction unmatched. The CDR3 contains 13 residues. In nucleotides, the CDR3 is TGCAGCGTTGTTCGGTGGACAGGCGAAAAACTGTTTTTT. Amino acids: CSVVRWTGEKLFF.

This chain joins TRBV15 and TRBJ2-1, with 7 nucleotides matching TRBD2. Losses at the gene ends were 8 bases for V and 4 bases for J; bases not matched to a gene: 11. Germline V CDR1 and CDR2: LNHNV, YYDKDF (reference sequence). This CDR3 region has 15 residues. The CDR3 sequence: CATQPSGALYNEQFF. CDR3 DNA: TGTGCCACCCAACCCAGCGGGGCACTTTACAATGAGCAGTTCTTC.

This rearrangement joins TRBV7-9 to TRBJ2-7; 13 bases line up with TRBD2. Germline assignment: CDR1 SEHNR and CDR2 FQNEAQ (reference sequence). The ends lost 5 bases at V and 4 bases at J; junction bases unmatched: 8. The CDR3 sequence is 16 residues long. The CDR3 sequence: CASSPVTSGRMYEQYF. CDR3 nucleotide sequence: TGTGCCAGCAGCCCCGTGACTAGCGGGAGGATGTACGAGCAGTACTTC.

This sequence joins TRBV11-3 and TRBJ2-1, with a tentative D call TRBD2 (5 bases). Germline CDR1 is SGHNT and CDR2 is YENEEA. V dropped 6 bases and J dropped 8 bases, with 14 bases sitting between them. The CDR3 sequence is 13 residues long. CDR3 nucleotides: TGTGCCAGCAGTATTGGGAGACCGGATGAGCAGTTCTTC. Translation gives CASSIGRPDEQFF.

This chain links TRBV10-2 with TRBJ2-3; 12 nucleotides match TRBD2. Germline values: CDR1 WSHSY, CDR2 SAAADI. V gave up 5 bases and J gave up 3 bases; unmatched junction bases: 3. This CDR3 contains 15 residues. DNA of the CDR3: TGCGCCAGCAGTCCGACTAGCGGGAGAACAGATACGCAGTATTTT. As protein: CASSPTSGRTDTQYF.

V is TRBV5-1 and J is TRBJ2-2; a weak D match, TRBD2 (6 bases). The CDR3 sequence is 15 residues long. Germline loops: CDR1 SGHRS, CDR2 YFSETQ. Deletions cut 2 bases from V and 3 bases from J, with 11 bases between. CDR3 sequence (DNA): TGCGCCAGCAGCTTTGGGGGGAGCGACACCGGGGAGCTGTTTTTT. Amino acid sequence: CASSFGGSDTGELFF.

The J gene is TRBJ2-2, the V gene TRBV6-5; D is unresolved. The CDR3 is 14 residues long. Germline V gene lookup returns CDR1 MNHEY and CDR2 SVGAGI. V was pared by 4 bases and J by 3 bases, with 9 bases between. The CDR3 sequence is CASSLTDYTGELFF. For the CDR3, the DNA is TGTGCCAGCAGTTTGACTGACTACACCGGGGAGCTGTTTTTT.

The V call is TRBV5-1, the J call TRBJ2-5; 7 nucleotides agree with TRBD1. This CDR3 region has 13 residues. Germline assignment: CDR1 SGHRS and CDR2 YFSETQ. Trimming at V came to 1 base and at J to 5 bases, leaving 2 bases not matched to a gene. Written as DNA, the CDR3 is TGCGCCAGCAGCTTGACAGGGGACGAGACCCAGTACTTC. Its translation: CASSLTGDETQYF.

The gene calls are TRBV5-1 and TRBJ1-3; TRBD1 agrees at 8 bases. The CDR3 consists of 15 residues. Germline values: CDR1 SGHRS, CDR2 YFSETQ. The V gene end was trimmed by 7 bases and the J gene end by 0 bases; junction bases not matched to a gene: 6. CDR3 DNA: TGCGCCAGCTCTCCGGGACAGGTCTCTGGAAACACCATATATTTT. Amino acids: CASSPGQVSGNTIYF.

The chain couples TRBV28 to TRBJ2-7, with a tentative D call TRBD2 (7 bases). This CDR3 comprises 15 residues. Germline CDR1 is MDHEN and CDR2 is SYDVKM. Trimming took 1 base from V and 5 from J, leaving 15 bases between them. CDR3 region: CASSLFRRGGDEQYF. The DNA for the CDR3 is TGTGCCAGCAGTTTATTCCGGAGGGGGGGCGACGAGCAGTACTTC.

The rearrangement uses TRBV5-1 and TRBJ2-7, with a tentative D call TRBD1 (7 bases). V lost 0 bases and J lost 0, with 10 bases in between. CDR3 length equals 15 residues. Germline V CDR1 and CDR2: SGHRS, YFSETQ. CDR3 region: CASSLAGGSSYEQYF. DNA of the CDR3: TGCGCCAGCAGCTTGGCAGGGGGGAGCTCCTACGAGCAGTACTTC.

The rearrangement joins TRBV5-1 to TRBJ2-3; TRBD2 aligns across 12 bases. CDR1 and CDR2 (germline): SGHRS, YFSETQ. V lost 0 bases and J lost 0; bases outside the gene matches: 8. This CDR3 has 19 amino acids. In nucleotides, the CDR3 is TGCGCCAGCAGCTTGGCACTAGCGGGAGGAGTGGGGAGCACAGATACGCAGTATTTT. Its translation: CASSLALAGGVGSTDTQYF.

V gene TRBV6-1 combines with J gene TRBJ2-7, with 7 bases aligning to TRBD1. Germline lookup yields CDR1 MNHNS and CDR2 SASEGT. The ends lost 8 bases at V and 0 bases at J; junction bases unmatched: 4. The length of the CDR3 is 13 residues. The chain's CDR3 is CASAAGGSYEQYF. DNA of the CDR3: TGTGCCAGCGCCGCAGGGGGCTCCTACGAGCAGTACTTC.

The rearrangement links TRBV2 to TRBJ2-1, with 7 bases that match TRBD1. The germline CDR1 and CDR2 sequences are SNHLY and FYNNEI. Germline trimming cut 5 bases from V and 9 bases from J; bases unmatched to any gene: 7. The CDR3 consists of 13 residues. CDR3 residues: CASSFGQATEQFF. DNA for the CDR3: TGTGCCAGCAGTTTTGGACAGGCGACTGAGCAGTTCTTC.

With regard to this clone: Additional DNA sequences in this sample encode the identical CDR3. The rearrangement uses TRBV5-1 and TRBJ2-2, with TRBD2 matching 7 bases. The CDR3 runs to 15 residues. Germline loops: CDR1 SGHRS, CDR2 YFSETQ. V was pared by 0 bases and J by 4 bases, with 3 bases of the junction left unmatched. Here the CDR3 DNA reads TGCGCCAGCAGCTTGGCGGGCGGGGGCACCGGGGAGCTGTTTTTT. It translates to CASSLAGGGTGELFF.

The chain combines TRBV6-5 with TRBJ2-7, with TRBD2 matching 12 bases. J gave up 1 base and V 6 bases, and 4 bases lay outside the gene matches. Germline assignment: CDR1 MNHEY and CDR2 SVGAGI. The CDR3 has 15 residues. CDR3 loop: CASRLTSGGSYEQYF. The CDR3 region has the DNA TGTGCCAGCAGATTGACTAGCGGGGGTTCCTACGAGCAGTACTTC.

V is TRBV11-2 and J is TRBJ2-7, with D unclear. Per the germline V gene, CDR1 is SGHAT and CDR2 is FQNNGV. The V end lost 1 base, the J end lost 2 bases, and 9 bases lay between the germline ends. The CDR3 covers 14 residues. Here the CDR3 DNA reads TGTGCCAGCAGCTTAGGAGTGCTTCCCTACGAGCAGTACTTC. It specifies CASSLGVLPYEQYF. The full variable domain, with the rest looked up from reference TRBV11-2 and TRBJ2-7, is EAGVAQSPRYKIIEKRQSVAFWCNPISGHATLYWYQQILGQGPKLLIQFQNNGVVDDSQLPKDRFSAERLKGVDSTLKIQPAKLEDSAVYLCASSLGVLPYEQYFGPGTRLTVT.

The chain combines TRBV6-6 with TRBJ1-2; 9 positions agree with TRBD1. J was trimmed by 7 bases and V by 4 bases; bases with no gene match: 7. CDR1 is MNHNY and CDR2 is SVGAGI in the germline V gene (reference sequence). The CDR3 spans 14 residues. The CDR3 region has the DNA TGTGCCAGCAGTTCTCAACAGGGGGCGGGTGGCTACACCTTC. This sequence encodes CASSSQQGAGGYTF.

The chain carries TRBV5-4 and TRBJ2-2, with D uncertain. CDR1 and CDR2 (germline): SGHNT, YYREEE (reference sequence). The length of the CDR3 is 14 residues. The CDR3: CASRKESGTGELFF. The DNA for the CDR3 is TGTGCGTCTCGGAAGGAGTCGGGCACCGGGGAGCTGTTTTTT.

The J gene is TRBJ1-5, the V gene TRBV7-9; the D is unclear. The CDR3 sequence is 13 residues long. CDR1 is SEHNR and CDR2 is FQNEAQ in the germline V gene (reference sequence). V was trimmed by 3 bases and J by 7 bases, leaving 10 bases between them. The CDR3, as DNA: TGTGCCAGCAGCTTTGAGGGCGGACAGCCCCAGCATTTT. It specifies CASSFEGGQPQHF.

The genes are TRBV7-9 and TRBJ2-2; the D is unclear. Germline V gene sequence: CDR1 SEHNR, CDR2 FQNEAQ (reference sequence). The CDR3 covers 16 residues. Trimming took 1 base from V and 3 from J, leaving 12 bases between them. CDR3 protein: CASSLGARPYTGELFF. The CDR3 bases are TGTGCCAGCAGCTTAGGGGCCAGACCATACACCGGGGAGCTGTTTTTT.

V is TRBV7-2 and J is TRBJ2-5, with 11 positions matching TRBD1. This CDR3 is built from 17 residues. Germline CDR1 and CDR2: SGHTA and FQGNSA. The junction had 5 bases not matched to a gene; V was cut back by 1 base and J by 1 base. CDR3 in DNA: TGTGCCAGCAGCTTAGTCGGGACAGGGGGGGGCCAAGAGACCCAGTACTTC. Its protein product is CASSLVGTGGGQETQYF.

The V call is TRBV29-1, the J call TRBJ2-7; D is possibly TRBD1 (6 bases). CDR1 SQVTM and CDR2 ANQGSEA come from the germline V gene. CDR3 length: 14 residues. V lost 4 bases to trimming and J lost 6 bases, with 19 bases between them. Written as DNA, the CDR3 is TGCAGCGTTGCCCTCGTAGTGGGGGCGGCCGAGCAGTACTTC. This sequence encodes CSVALVVGAAEQYF.

The CDR3 reads CASSVRRGYGYTF. DNA of the CDR3: TGTGCCAGCAGCGTAAGAAGGGGCTATGGCTACACCTTC. V gene TRBV9 combines with J gene TRBJ1-2; D may be TRBD1 (5 bases). Germline V CDR1 and CDR2: SGDLS, YYNGEE. This CDR3 is 13 amino acids long. V lost 1 base and J 4 bases, leaving 8 bases between the germline ends.

This chain uses TRBV4-1 with TRBJ2-1, with TRBD2 matching 10 bases. CDR3 length: 16 residues. The V gene's germline CDR1 is MGHRA and CDR2 YSYEKL. The junction had 5 bases not matched to a gene; V was cut back by 1 base and J by 5 bases. CDR3 coding DNA: TGCGCCAGCAGCCAAGCAAGGACTAGCGGAAACAATGAGCAGTTCTTC. Protein product: CASSQARTSGNNEQFF.